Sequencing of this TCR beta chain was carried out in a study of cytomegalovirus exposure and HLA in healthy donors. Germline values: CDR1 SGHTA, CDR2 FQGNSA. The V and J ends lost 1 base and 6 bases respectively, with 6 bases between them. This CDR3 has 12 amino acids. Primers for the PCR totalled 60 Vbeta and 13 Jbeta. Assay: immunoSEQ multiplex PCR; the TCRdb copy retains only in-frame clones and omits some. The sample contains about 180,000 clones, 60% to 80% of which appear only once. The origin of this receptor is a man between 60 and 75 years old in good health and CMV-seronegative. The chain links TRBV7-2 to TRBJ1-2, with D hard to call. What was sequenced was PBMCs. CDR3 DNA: TGTGCCAGCAGCTTAGGCCCGGATGGCTACACCTTC. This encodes CASSLGPDGYTF.